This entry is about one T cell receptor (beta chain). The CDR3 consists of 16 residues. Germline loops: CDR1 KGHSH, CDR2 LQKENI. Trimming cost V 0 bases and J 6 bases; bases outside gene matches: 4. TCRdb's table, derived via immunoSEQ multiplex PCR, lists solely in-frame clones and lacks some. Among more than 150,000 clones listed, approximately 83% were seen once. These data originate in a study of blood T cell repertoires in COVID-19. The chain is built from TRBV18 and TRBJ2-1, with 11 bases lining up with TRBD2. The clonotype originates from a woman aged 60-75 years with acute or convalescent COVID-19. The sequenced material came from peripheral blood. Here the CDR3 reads CASSPPGLAGSNEQFF. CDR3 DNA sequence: TGTGCCAGCTCACCACCTGGACTAGCGGGTTCCAATGAGCAGTTCTTC.